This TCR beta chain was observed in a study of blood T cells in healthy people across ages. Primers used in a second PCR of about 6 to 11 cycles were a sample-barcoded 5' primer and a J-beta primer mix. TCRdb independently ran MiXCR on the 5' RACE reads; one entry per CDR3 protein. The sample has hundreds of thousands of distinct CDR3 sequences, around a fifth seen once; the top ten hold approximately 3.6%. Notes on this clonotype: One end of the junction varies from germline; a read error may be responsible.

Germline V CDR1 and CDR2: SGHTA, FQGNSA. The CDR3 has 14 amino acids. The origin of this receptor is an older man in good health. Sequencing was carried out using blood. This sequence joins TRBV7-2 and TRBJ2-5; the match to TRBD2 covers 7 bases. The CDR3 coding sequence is TGTGCCAGCAGCTTAAGGACTAGAGGAGAGACCCAGCACTTC. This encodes CASSLRTRGETQHF.